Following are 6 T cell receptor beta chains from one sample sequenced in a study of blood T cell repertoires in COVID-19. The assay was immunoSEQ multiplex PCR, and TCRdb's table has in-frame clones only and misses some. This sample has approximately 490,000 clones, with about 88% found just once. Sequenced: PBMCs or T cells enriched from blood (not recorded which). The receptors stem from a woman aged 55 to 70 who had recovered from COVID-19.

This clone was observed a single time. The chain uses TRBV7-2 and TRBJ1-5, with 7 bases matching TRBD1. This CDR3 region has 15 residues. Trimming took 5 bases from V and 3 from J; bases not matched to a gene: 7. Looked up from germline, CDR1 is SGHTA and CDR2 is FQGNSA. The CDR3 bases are TGTGCCAGCAGCGTTCAACAGGGGAACAATCAGCCCCAGCATTTT. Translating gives CASSVQQGNNQPQHF. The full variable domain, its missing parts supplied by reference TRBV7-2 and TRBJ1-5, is GAGVSQSPSNKVTEKGKDVELRCDPISGHTALYWYRQSLGQGLEFLIYFQGNSAPDKSGLPSDRFSAERTGGSVSTLTIQRTQQEDSAVYLCASSVQQGNNQPQHFGDGTRLSIL.

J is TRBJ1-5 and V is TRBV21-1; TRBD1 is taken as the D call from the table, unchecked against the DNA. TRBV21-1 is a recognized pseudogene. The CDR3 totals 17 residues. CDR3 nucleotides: TGTGCCGTTAAAGCCGGGACAGGGGAAAGGAACAATCAGCCCCAGCATTTT. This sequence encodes CAVKAGTGERNNQPQHF.

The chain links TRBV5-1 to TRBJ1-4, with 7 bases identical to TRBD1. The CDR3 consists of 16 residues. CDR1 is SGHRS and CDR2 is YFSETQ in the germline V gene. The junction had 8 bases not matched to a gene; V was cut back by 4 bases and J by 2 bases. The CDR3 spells CASSVNEGATNEKLFF. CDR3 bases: TGCGCCAGCAGCGTAAATGAGGGGGCCACTAATGAAAAACTGTTTTTT.

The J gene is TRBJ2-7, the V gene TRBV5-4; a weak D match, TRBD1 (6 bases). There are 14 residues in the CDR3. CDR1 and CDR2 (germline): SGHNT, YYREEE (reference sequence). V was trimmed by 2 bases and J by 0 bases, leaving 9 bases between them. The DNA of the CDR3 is TGTGCCAGCAGCTTACGGGACAACTCCTACGAGCAGTACTTC. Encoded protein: CASSLRDNSYEQYF.

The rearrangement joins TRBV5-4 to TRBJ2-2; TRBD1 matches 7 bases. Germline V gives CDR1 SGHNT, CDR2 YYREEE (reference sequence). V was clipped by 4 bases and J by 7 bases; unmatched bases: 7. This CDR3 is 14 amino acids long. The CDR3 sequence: CASSPTGSGGELFF. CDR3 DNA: TGTGCCAGCAGCCCGACAGGGTCGGGCGGGGAGCTGTTTTTT.

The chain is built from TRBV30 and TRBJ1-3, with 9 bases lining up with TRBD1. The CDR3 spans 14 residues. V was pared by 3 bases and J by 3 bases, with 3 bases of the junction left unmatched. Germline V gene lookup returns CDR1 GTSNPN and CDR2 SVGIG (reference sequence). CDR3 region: CAWSRDRDGNTIYF. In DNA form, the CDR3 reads TGTGCCTGGAGCCGGGACAGGGATGGAAACACCATATATTTT.